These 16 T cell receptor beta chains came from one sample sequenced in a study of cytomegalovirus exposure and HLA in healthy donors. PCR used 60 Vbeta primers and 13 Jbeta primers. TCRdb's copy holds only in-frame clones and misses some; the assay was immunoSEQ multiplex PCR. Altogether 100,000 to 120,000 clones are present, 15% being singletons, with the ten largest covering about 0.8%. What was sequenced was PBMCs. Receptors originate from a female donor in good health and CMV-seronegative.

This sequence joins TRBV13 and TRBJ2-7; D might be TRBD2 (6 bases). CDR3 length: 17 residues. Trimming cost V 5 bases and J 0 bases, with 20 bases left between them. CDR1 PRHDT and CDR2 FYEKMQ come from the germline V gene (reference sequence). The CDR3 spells CASSDRPGLAPSYEQYF. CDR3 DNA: TGTGCCAGCAGCGACCGTCCGGGACTTGCCCCCTCCTACGAGCAGTACTTC.

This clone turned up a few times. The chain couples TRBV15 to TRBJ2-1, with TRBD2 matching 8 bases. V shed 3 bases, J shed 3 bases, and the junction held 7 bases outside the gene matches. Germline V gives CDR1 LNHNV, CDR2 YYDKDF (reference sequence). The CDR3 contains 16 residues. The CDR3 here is CATSSPGAGDYNEQFF. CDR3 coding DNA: TGTGCCACCAGCAGCCCGGGAGCGGGGGACTACAATGAGCAGTTCTTC.

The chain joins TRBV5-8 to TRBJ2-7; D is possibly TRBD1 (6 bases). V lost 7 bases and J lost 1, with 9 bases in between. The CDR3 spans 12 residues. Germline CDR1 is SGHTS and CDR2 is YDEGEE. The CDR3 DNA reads TGTGCCAGCGGACAGCCTTCCTACGAGCAGTACTTC. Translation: CASGQPSYEQYF.

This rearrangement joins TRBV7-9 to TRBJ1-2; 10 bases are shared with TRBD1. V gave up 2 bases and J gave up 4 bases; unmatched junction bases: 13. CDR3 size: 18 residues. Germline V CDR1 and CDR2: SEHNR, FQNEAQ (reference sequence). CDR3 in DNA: TGTGCCAGCAGCTTATTTTCGACAGGGGGCCGTGCGGGCTATGGCTACACCTTC. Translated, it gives CASSLFSTGGRAGYGYTF.

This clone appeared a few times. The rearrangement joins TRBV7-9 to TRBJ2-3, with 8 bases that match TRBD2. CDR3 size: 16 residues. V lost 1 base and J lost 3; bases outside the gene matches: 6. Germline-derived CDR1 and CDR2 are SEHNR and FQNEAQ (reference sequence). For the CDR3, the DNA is TGTGCCAGCAGCTTAGTGGGTAGCGGGGAAACAGATACGCAGTATTTT. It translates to CASSLVGSGETDTQYF.

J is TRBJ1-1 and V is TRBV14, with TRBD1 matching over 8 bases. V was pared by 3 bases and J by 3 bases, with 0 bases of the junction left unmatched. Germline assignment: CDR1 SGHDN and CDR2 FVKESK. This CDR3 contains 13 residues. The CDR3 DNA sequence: TGTGCCAGCAGCCAGACAGGGGACACTGAAGCTTTCTTT. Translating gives CASSQTGDTEAFF.

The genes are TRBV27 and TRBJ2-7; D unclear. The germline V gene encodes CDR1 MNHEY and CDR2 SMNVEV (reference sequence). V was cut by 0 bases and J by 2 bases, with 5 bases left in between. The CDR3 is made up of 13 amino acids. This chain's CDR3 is CASSLSQTYEQYF. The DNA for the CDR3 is TGTGCCAGCAGTTTATCCCAGACCTACGAGCAGTACTTC.

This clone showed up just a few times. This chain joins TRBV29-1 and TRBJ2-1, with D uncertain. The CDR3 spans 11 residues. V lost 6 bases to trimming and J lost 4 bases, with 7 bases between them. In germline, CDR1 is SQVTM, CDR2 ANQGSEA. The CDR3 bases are TGCAGCGTCCGAGATTACAATGAGCAGTTCTTC. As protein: CSVRDYNEQFF.

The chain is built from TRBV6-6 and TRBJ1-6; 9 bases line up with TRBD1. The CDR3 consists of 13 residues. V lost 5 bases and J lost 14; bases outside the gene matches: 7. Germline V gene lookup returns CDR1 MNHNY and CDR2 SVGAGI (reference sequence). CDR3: CASSRTGEKSLHF. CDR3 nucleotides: TGTGCCAGCAGTCGGACAGGGGAAAAATCCCTCCACTTT.

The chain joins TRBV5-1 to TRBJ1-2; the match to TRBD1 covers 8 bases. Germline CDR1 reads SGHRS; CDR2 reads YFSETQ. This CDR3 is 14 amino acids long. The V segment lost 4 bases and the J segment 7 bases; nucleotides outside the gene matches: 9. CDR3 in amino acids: CASSLGQGLGGYTF. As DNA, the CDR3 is TGCGCCAGCAGCCTAGGACAGGGTTTAGGTGGCTACACCTTC. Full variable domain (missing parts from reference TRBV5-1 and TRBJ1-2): KAGVTQTPRYLIKTRGQQVTLSCSPISGHRSVSWYQQTPGQGLQFLFEYFSETQRNKGNFPGRFSGRQFSNSRSEMNVSTLELGDSALYLCASSLGQGLGGYTFGSGTRLTVV.

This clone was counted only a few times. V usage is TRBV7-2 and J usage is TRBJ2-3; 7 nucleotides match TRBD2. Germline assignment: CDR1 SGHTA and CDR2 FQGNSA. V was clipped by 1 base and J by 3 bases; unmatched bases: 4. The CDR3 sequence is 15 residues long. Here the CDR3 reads CASSLGAGRTDTQYF. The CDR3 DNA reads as TGTGCCAGCAGCTTAGGGGCCGGGAGGACAGATACGCAGTATTTT. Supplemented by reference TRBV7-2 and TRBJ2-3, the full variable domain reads GAGVSQSPSNKVTEKGKDVELRCDPISGHTALYWYRQSLGQGLEFLIYFQGNSAPDKSGLPSDRFSAERTGGSVSTLTIQRTQQEDSAVYLCASSLGAGRTDTQYFGPGTRLTVL.

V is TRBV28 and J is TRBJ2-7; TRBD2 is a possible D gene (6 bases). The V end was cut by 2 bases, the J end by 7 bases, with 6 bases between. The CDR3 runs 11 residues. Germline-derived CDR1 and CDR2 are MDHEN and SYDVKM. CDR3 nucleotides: TGTGCCAGCAGTTTACGGGGGGAGCAGTACTTC. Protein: CASSLRGEQYF.

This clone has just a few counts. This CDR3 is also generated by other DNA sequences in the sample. The DNA of the CDR3 is TGTGCCTGGGGAGGGATCCGGTGGGGGGAGCTGTTTTTT. It is translated as CAWGGIRWGELFF. This chain joins TRBV30 and TRBJ2-2; possibly TRBD2 for D (6 bases). This CDR3 is 13 amino acids long. V lost 5 bases and J lost 8, with 15 bases in between. Germline V gene lookup returns CDR1 GTSNPN and CDR2 SVGIG (reference sequence).

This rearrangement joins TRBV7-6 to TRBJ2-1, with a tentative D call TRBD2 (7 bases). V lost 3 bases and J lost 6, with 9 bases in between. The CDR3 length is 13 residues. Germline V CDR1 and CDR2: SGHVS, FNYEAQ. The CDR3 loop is CASSLGGANEQFF. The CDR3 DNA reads TGTGCCAGCAGCTTGGGGGGGGCCAATGAGCAGTTCTTC.

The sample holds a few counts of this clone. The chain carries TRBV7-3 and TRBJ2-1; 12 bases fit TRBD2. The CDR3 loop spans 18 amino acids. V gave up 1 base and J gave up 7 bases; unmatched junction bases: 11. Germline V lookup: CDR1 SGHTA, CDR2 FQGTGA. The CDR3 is CASSLSGGLAGPLNEQFF. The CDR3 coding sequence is TGTGCCAGCAGCTTAAGTGGGGGACTAGCGGGCCCTTTGAATGAGCAGTTCTTC.

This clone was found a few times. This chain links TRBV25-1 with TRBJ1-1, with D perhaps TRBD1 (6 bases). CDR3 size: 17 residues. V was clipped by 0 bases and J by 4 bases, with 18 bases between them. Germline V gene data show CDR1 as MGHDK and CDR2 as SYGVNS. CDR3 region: CASSEYLGGARGTEAFF. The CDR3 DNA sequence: TGTGCCAGCAGTGAATATCTGGGGGGGGCCAGGGGCACTGAAGCTTTCTTT.